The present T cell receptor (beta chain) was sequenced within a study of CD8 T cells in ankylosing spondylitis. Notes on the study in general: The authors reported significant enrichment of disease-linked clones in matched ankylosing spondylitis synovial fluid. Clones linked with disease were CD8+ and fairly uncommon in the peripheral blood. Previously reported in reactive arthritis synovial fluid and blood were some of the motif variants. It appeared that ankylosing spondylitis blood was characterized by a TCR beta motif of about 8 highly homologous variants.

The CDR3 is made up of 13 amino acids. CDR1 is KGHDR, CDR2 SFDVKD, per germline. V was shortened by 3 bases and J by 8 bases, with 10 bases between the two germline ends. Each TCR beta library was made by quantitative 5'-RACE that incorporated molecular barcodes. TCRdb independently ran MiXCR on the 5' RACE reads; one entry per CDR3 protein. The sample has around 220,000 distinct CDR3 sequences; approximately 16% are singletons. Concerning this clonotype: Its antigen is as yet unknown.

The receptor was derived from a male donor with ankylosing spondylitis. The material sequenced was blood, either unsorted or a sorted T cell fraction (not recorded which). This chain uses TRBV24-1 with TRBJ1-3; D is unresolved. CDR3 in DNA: TGTGCCACCAGTGATCCCTTTGGGGACACCATATATTTT. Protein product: CATSDPFGDTIYF.